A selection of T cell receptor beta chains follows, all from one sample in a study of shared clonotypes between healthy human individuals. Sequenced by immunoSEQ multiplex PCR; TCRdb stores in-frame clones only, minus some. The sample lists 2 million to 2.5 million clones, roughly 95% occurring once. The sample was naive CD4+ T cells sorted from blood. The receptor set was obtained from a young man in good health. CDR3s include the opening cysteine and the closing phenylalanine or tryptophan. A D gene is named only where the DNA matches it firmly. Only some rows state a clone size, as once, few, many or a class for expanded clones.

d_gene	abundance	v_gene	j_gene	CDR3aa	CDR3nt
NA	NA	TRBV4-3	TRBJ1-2	CASSQLYNYGYTF	TGCGCCAGCAGCCAACTATACAACTATGGCTACACCTTC
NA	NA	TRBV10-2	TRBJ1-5	CATVQSRQLPQHF	TGCGCCACCGTTCAGTCCCGGCAGCTGCCCCAGCATTTT
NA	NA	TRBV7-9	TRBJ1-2	CASSLAAGISGYTF	TGTGCCAGCAGCTTAGCGGCAGGGATTAGTGGCTACACCTTC
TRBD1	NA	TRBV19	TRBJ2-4	CASSTPGQGVIQYF	TGTGCCAGTAGTACCCCGGGACAGGGGGTCATTCAGTACTTC
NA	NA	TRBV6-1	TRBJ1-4	CASSEQEGTNEKLFF	TGTGCCAGCAGTGAACAGGAGGGAACTAATGAAAAACTGTTTTTT
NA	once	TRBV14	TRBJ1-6	CASSRIIGGNSPLHF	TGTGCCAGCAGCCGGATAATAGGGGGAAATTCACCCCTCCACTTT
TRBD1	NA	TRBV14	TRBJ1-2	CASSHGTGTGMHGYTF	TGTGCCAGCAGCCACGGTACCGGGACAGGGATGCATGGCTACACCTTC
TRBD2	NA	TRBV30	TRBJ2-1	CAWSVRSGLANNEQFF	TGTGCCTGGAGTGTCCGTTCGGGACTAGCAAACAATGAGCAGTTCTTC
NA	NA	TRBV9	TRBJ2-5	CASSVGGIQETQYF	TGTGCCAGCAGCGTAGGGGGAATCCAAGAGACCCAGTACTTC
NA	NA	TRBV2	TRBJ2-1	CASSGSNVYNEQFF	TGTGCCAGCAGTGGTTCGAACGTCTACAATGAGCAGTTCTTC
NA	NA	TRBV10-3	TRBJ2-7	CATQGGTDLSYEQYF	TGTGCCACCCAGGGGGGGACGGACCTCTCCTACGAGCAGTACTTC
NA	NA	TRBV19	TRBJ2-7	CASSEQGRGGEQYF	TGTGCCAGTAGTGAGCAGGGAAGAGGAGGCGAGCAGTACTTC
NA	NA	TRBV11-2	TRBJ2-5	CASSLPSYQETQYF	TGTGCCAGCAGCCTACCCTCGTACCAAGAGACCCAGTACTTC
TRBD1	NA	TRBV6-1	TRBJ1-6	CASTTTGSNSPLHF	TGTGCCAGCACTACGACAGGGAGTAATTCACCCCTCCACTTT
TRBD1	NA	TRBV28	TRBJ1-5	CASTPQGASNQPQHF	TGTGCCAGCACCCCACAGGGGGCCAGCAATCAGCCCCAGCATTTT
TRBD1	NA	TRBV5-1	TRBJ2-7	CASSPGTERDEQYF	TGCGCCAGCAGCCCCGGGACAGAACGCGACGAGCAGTACTTC